This T cell receptor (beta chain) was sequenced for a study of response to subunit inactivated influenza vaccine. Trimming shortened V by 4 bases and J by 3 bases, and 12 bases separated the two germline ends. Germline lookup yields CDR1 SGHTA and CDR2 FQGTGA. This CDR3 has 14 residues. TCRdb itself ran the RT-PCR reads through MiXCR, one entry per CDR3 protein. The sample contains roughly 710,000 distinct CDR3 sequences, around 15% of which appear only once. V usage is TRBV7-3 and J usage is TRBJ1-2, with unresolved D. This receptor was identified in a man aged 50 to 59 who received an inactivated influenza vaccine. The specimen was PBMCs from blood, collected around 14 days before vaccination. The CDR3 DNA sequence: TGTGCCAGCAGCTACCGGGGAGGAGACTATGGCTACACCTTC. This codes for CASSYRGGDYGYTF.